This record concerns one T cell receptor beta chain sequence. Its specificity is unknown. TCRdb's copy holds only in-frame clones and misses some; the assay was immunoSEQ multiplex PCR. The table records 150,000 or so clones, roughly nine tenths of them present only once. Losses at the gene ends were 3 bases for V and 6 bases for J; bases not matched to a gene: 2. CDR1 GTSNPN and CDR2 SVGIG come from the germline V gene (reference sequence). The CDR3 runs to 14 residues. This specimen belongs to a study of T cell responses to AZD1222 COVID-19 vaccine. Whole-study results and caveats: Repertoires were obtained solely post-peak T cell response. As reported, nearly half of all spike-specific TCRs target variant regions that are unmutated. Clonal diversity may have been underestimated, and the donors were mostly white British, with more females than males.

This chain links TRBV30 with TRBJ2-2; 12 nucleotides agree with TRBD2. The TCR sequence derives from an adult in good health. Sequenced here: peripheral blood, sampled on day 0 of AZD1222 vaccination. The CDR3 region is CAWRGLAGSGELFF. CDR3 nucleotide sequence: TGTGCCTGGAGGGGACTAGCGGGTTCCGGGGAGCTGTTTTTT.